Here is one TCR beta chain with its context. Measured with immunoSEQ multiplex PCR; TCRdb has only the in-frame clones, and not every one. The sample has about 74,000 clones, about 88% seen once. This record belongs to a study of blood T cell repertoires in COVID-19. The wider study: T cells, B-cell-depleted T cells, or PBMCs supplied cDNA or gDNA.

CDR3 size: 16 residues. CDR1 SNHLY and CDR2 FYNNEI come from the germline V gene. V was trimmed by 2 bases and J by 4 bases, leaving 17 bases between them. Material: peripheral blood. The clonotype was recovered from a man aged 70 or older with active or convalescent COVID-19. V is TRBV2 and J is TRBJ1-2; weak D call: TRBD1 (6 bases). DNA of the CDR3: TGTGCCAGCAGTGAACTGACAGGCGGCAACCTCTATGGCTACACCTTC. This sequence encodes CASSELTGGNLYGYTF.